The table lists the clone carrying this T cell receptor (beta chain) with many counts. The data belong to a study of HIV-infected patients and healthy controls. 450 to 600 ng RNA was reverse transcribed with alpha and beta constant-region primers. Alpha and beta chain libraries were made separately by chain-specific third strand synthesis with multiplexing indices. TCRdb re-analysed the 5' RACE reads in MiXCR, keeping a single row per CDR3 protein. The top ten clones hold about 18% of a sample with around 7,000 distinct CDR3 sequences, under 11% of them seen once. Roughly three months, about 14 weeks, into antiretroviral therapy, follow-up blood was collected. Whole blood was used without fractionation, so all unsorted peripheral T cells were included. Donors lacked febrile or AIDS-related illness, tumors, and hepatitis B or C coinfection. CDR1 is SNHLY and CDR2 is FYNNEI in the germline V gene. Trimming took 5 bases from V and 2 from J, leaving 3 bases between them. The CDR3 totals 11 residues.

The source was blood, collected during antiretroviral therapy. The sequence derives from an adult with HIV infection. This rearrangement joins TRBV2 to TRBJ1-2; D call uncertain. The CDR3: CASSSNYGYTF. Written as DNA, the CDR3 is TGTGCCAGCAGTTCAAACTATGGCTACACCTTC.